Included here is one TCR beta chain sequence, with context. Antigen: not known. TCRdb's table, derived via immunoSEQ multiplex PCR, lists solely in-frame clones and lacks some. The repertoire includes some 350,000 clones, roughly 88% of them detected once, and roughly 6% sits in the top ten. Treatment here: some 19 received Ad26.COV2.S at low or high dose, single or two shots; about 5 received placebo; per-sample allocation not given. Sampling was performed 63 days after the first vaccine or placebo injection. Participants' vaccine, an Ad26 vector, delivered Wuhan-strain SARS-CoV-2 spike. This record belongs to a study of Ad26.COV2.S vaccination and SARS-CoV-2 variants. Study information: The authors gave Ad26.COV2.S intramuscularly, either once or twice 56 days apart.

In germline, CDR1 is WNHNN, CDR2 SYGVQD (reference sequence). V lost 5 bases and J lost 4; bases outside the gene matches: 3. This CDR3 has 14 residues. Whole-study findings and limits: Comparable non-spike TCR breadth was observed in vaccine and placebo recipients. Those who received the vaccine showed greater spike-specific TCR breadth than those given placebo.

The rearrangement joins TRBV10-1 to TRBJ2-1, with 9 bases identical to TRBD2. The sequence came from a person aged 18-60 years who received the Ad26.COV2.S COVID-19 vaccine or a placebo. Here the sequenced sample was peripheral blood, taken in a trial of Ad26.COV2.S vaccine versus placebo. CDR3 sequence: CASSSSGKYNEQFF. CDR3 nucleotide sequence: TGCGCCAGCAGTTCTAGCGGGAAATACAATGAGCAGTTCTTC.